This TCR beta chain appears in the sequencing data of a study of blood T cells in healthy people across ages. Study findings and constraints: With donor CMV status unknown, expanded clonotype changes were possibly confounded. The study found TCR beta diversity correlated strongly with naive T cell percentage. Relative to aged donors, long-lived donors carried more naive CD4+ cells and displayed higher diversity.

Germline V lookup: CDR1 SGHTA, CDR2 FQGTGA. The V and J ends lost 5 bases and 2 bases respectively, with 13 bases between them. This CDR3 comprises 15 residues. Using a J-beta primer mix together with a sample-barcoded 5' primer, a second PCR was run for about 7 to 12 cycles. Each cDNA molecule was tagged by a template-switch adaptor with 12 random nucleotides. TCRdb re-called the 5' RACE reads through MiXCR, storing one row per CDR3 protein. Here the sample spans roughly 1.9 million distinct CDR3 sequences, roughly 43% being singletons. A remark on this clonotype: Its antigen is currently unknown.

This chain links TRBV7-3 with TRBJ2-1; D may be TRBD1 (5 bases). This TCR came from a human donor in good health. Sequences were obtained from blood. As DNA, the CDR3 is TGTGCCAGCAGCCCCAACAGGCCGGCCTACAATGAGCAGTTCTTC. This codes for CASSPNRPAYNEQFF.